This TCR beta chain was observed in a study of T cell responses to AZD1222 COVID-19 vaccine. Generated by immunoSEQ multiplex PCR, the TCRdb table keeps only in-frame clones and is missing some. The sample has approximately 90,000 clones, roughly 89% seen once. Unmatched junction bases numbered 11, after V lost 6 bases and J lost 7 bases. Germline CDR1 reads SGHVS; CDR2 reads FQNEAQ. The CDR3 runs 15 residues. This TCR came from an adult in good health. Sequenced here: peripheral blood, sampled on day 0 of AZD1222 vaccination. This chain connects TRBV7-8 to TRBJ1-5, with TRBD1 identical over 8 bases. This CDR3 reads CASRGTTGEGQPQHF. In nucleotides, the CDR3 is TGTGCCAGCAGAGGTACGACAGGGGAAGGGCAGCCCCAGCATTTT.